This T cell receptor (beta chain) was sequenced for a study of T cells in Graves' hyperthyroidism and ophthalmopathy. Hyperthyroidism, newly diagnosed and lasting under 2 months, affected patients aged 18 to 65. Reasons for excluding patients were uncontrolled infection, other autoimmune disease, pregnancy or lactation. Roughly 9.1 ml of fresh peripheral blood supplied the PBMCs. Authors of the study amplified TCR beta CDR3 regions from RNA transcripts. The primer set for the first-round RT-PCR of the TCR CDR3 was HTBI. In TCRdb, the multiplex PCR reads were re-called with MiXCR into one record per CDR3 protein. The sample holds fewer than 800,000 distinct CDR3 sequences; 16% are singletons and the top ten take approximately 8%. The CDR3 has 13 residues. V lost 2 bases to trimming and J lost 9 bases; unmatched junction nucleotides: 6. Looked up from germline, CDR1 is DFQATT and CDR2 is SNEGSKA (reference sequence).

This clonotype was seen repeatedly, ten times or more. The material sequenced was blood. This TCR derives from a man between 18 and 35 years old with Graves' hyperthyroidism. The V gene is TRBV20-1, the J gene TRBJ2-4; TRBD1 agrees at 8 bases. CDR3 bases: TGCAGTGCTAGACTACAGGGGACAGGCATTCAGTACTTC. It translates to CSARLQGTGIQYF.